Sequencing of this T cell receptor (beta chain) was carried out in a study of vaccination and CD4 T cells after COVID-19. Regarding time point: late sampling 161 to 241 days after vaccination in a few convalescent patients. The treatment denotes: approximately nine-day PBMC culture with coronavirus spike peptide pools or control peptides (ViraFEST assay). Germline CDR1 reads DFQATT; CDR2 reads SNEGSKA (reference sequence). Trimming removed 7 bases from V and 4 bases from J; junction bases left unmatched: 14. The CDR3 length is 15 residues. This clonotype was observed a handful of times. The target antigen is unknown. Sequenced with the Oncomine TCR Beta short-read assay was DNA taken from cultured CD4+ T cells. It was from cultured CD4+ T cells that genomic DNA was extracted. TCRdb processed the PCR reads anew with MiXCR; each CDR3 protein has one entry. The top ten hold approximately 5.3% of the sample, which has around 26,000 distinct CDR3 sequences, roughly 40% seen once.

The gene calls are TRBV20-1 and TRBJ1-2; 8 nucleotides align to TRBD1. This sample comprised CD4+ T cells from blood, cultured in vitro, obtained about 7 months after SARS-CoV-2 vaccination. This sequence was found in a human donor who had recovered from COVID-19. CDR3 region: CSVGTGGEVGYGYTF. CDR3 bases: TGCAGTGTGGGAACAGGGGGTGAGGTCGGCTATGGCTACACCTTC.